Below, 6 T cell receptor beta chains from the same sample are listed, as sequenced in a study of shared clonotypes between healthy human individuals (dated by TCRdb to about 2020). Receptors were amplified or captured by the immunoSEQ multiplex PCR assay. Entries here come from immuneACCESS through TCRdb and include only in-frame sequences with V and J called. Some clones fail to appear in such tables; in the studies checked, an unresolved V gene covers under half of the shortfall, and the cause of the remainder is unknown. A total of just over 2,000,000 clones appear in this sample, roughly 95% of them only once. The ten largest make up roughly 0.13% of the sample. Sequencing was performed on naive CD4+ T cells sorted from blood. In light of the paper, this sample's cell subset or site label describes: CD45RA+ positively selected. The receptors here all came from a man aged 18 to 29 in good health.

The chain has TRBV5-1 and TRBJ1-5; 9 bases match TRBD1. In germline, CDR1 is SGHRS, CDR2 YFSETQ. Trimming removed 0 bases from V and 6 bases from J; junction bases left unmatched: 4. This CDR3 contains 15 residues. The CDR3, as DNA: TGCGCCAGCAGCTTGGGGACAGGGGTTGGTCAGCCCCAGCATTTT. Translating it yields CASSLGTGVGQPQHF.

This clone showed up just once. This chain connects TRBV10-3 to TRBJ1-2; tentatively, D is TRBD1 (5 bases). The germline V gene has CDR1 ENHRY and CDR2 SYGVKD. Trimming took 10 bases from V and 0 from J, leaving 18 bases between them. There are 15 residues in the CDR3. In nucleotides, the CDR3 is TGTGCCAACAGCCCGGGGGTGGGGGCTAACTATGGCTACACCTTC. Protein product: CANSPGVGANYGYTF.

The J gene is TRBJ1-4, the V gene TRBV5-1; D not certain. CDR3 length equals 15 residues. V lost 1 base, J lost 7 bases, and 14 bases lay in between. CDR1 and CDR2 from the germline V gene are SGHRS and YFSETQ. The CDR3 sequence: CASSLSPGVSEKLFF. The DNA of the CDR3 is TGCGCCAGCAGCTTGTCCCCCGGGGTCAGTGAAAAACTGTTTTTT.

Concerning this clone itself: The sample carries other DNA sequences with the same CDR3. In nucleotides, the CDR3 is TGCGCCAGCAGCTTGGGCCAGACCACCTACGAGCAGTACTTC. This sequence encodes CASSLGQTTYEQYF. The chain uses TRBV5-1 and TRBJ2-7, with D unclear. The CDR3 runs to 14 residues. Germline CDR1 reads SGHRS; CDR2 reads YFSETQ. Trimming stripped 0 bases from V and 2 bases from J, with 9 bases between.

This chain links TRBV28 with TRBJ2-5, with TRBD2 identical over 11 bases. V lost 5 bases, J lost 5 bases, and 4 bases stayed unmatched. The CDR3 consists of 14 residues. The germline V gene has CDR1 MDHEN and CDR2 SYDVKM. DNA for the CDR3: TGTGCCAGCAGTCCATCTAGCGGGGGGGAGACCCAGTACTTC. Its protein product is CASSPSSGGETQYF.

The V gene is TRBV6-1, the J gene TRBJ1-5; D not certain. This CDR3 comprises 15 residues. Deletions cut 6 bases from V and 0 bases from J, with 12 bases between. CDR1 is MNHNS, CDR2 SASEGT, per germline. This CDR3 reads CASSKDGVSNQPQHF. In DNA, the CDR3 is TGTGCCAGCAGCAAGGACGGGGTTAGCAATCAGCCCCAGCATTTT.